This is a list of T cell receptor beta chains from one sample in a study of blood T cell repertoires in COVID-19. Data came from immunoSEQ multiplex PCR; TCRdb stores just in-frame clones and leaves some out. The sample shows 180,000 or so clones, roughly four fifths of them seen only once. The material sequenced was peripheral blood. The receptor source for this set is a human donor with acute or convalescent COVID-19. The donor label of this sample is uncertain. CDR3s include the opening cysteine and the closing phenylalanine or tryptophan. Fields, in order: J gene, D gene, V gene, clone size, CDR3 DNA, CDR3 protein. The D gene is left open where the match is weak. Clone size appears in some rows only: once, few, many, or a class for an expanded clone.

TRBJ1-5 | NA | TRBV5-1 | NA | TGCGCCAGCAGCTTAGGGGAAGGGGGAAATCAGCCCCAGCATTTT | CASSLGEGGNQPQHF
TRBJ1-2 | NA | TRBV11-2 | NA | TGTGCCAGCAGCTTAGTTTCAGGGGCTGGCTACACCTTC | CASSLVSGAGYTF
TRBJ1-1 | TRBD1 | TRBV7-9 | NA | TGTGCCAGCAGCTTAGGGGATTTATTTGTCAGGGGGTCCACTGAAGCTTTCTTT | CASSLGDLFVRGSTEAFF
TRBJ2-3 | NA | TRBV5-1 | NA | TGCGCCAGCAGCTTGGAACAGACGGGCACAGATACGCAGTATTTT | CASSLEQTGTDTQYF
TRBJ1-1 | NA | TRBV6-5 | NA | TGTGCCAGCAGTTATCGGGGATCTGGCACTGAAGCTTTCTTT | CASSYRGSGTEAFF
TRBJ2-7 | NA | TRBV2 | NA | TGTGCCAGCAGGGTCGACAGCACCTACGAGCAGTACTTC | CASRVDSTYEQYF
TRBJ2-1 | TRBD2 | TRBV19 | NA | TGTGCCAGTTCTAGCGGGAGCTACAATGAGCAGTTCTTC | CASSSGSYNEQFF
TRBJ1-2 | NA | TRBV2 | NA | TGTGCCAGCGACATAGGGGCGCCGAACTATGGCTACACCTTC | CASDIGAPNYGYTF
TRBJ1-1 | NA | TRBV30 | NA | TGTGCCTGGTCCCTTGGGGGGAGGGTGAACACTGAAGCTTTCTTT | CAWSLGGRVNTEAFF
TRBJ2-5 | TRBD1 | TRBV28 | NA | TGTGCCAGCAGTTTAGAGGGACAGGGGCTCCGAGAGACCCAGTACTTC | CASSLEGQGLRETQYF
TRBJ1-2 | TRBD1 | TRBV5-4 | once | TGTGCCAGCAGCTCGACAGGGGGAAACTATGGCTACACCTTC | CASSSTGGNYGYTF
TRBJ1-2 | TRBD1 | TRBV19 | NA | TGTGCCAGTAGTATAGATCAAGACAGGGTCAACTATGGCTACACCTTC | CASSIDQDRVNYGYTF
TRBJ2-1 | NA | TRBV27 | NA | TGTGCCAGCAGTTTACAGGGGTCCCCCTACAATGAGCAGTTCTTC | CASSLQGSPYNEQFF
TRBJ1-6 | NA | TRBV7-9 | NA | TGTGCCAGCAGCACAGGGTTTCGTAATTCACCCCTCCACTTT | CASSTGFRNSPLHF
TRBJ2-5 | TRBD2 | TRBV5-5 | NA | TGTGCCAGCAGCTCGCGGGGGGGCGGCGAGACCCAGTACTTC | CASSSRGGGETQYF
TRBJ2-1 | TRBD1 | TRBV28 | NA | TGTGCCAGCAGTGAACCCGGACAGGACGCTGAGCAGTTCTTC | CASSEPGQDAEQFF
TRBJ2-1 | TRBD1 | TRBV7-3 | NA | TGTGCCAGCAGCCGTACCGCCCCGGGACAGGGAGAGAATGAGCAGTTCTTC | CASSRTAPGQGENEQFF
TRBJ1-1 | TRBD1 | TRBV7-9 | NA | TGTGCCAGCAGCACCCCGAGGACAGGGAACACTGAAGCTTTCTTT | CASSTPRTGNTEAFF
TRBJ1-6 | TRBD1 | TRBV5-8 | NA | TGTGCCAGCAGCCGGGACAGGGATCTTTCACCCCTCCACTTT | CASSRDRDLSPLHF
TRBJ2-7 | TRBD2 | TRBV20-1 | NA | TGCAGTGCTAGTTCCCCGCTAGCGGGGGGGAGCGAGCAGTACTTC | CSASSPLAGGSEQYF
TRBJ1-5 | TRBD1 | TRBV10-3 | NA | TGTGCCATCAGTGCACAGGGGGCAGAGAATCAGCCCCAGCATTTT | CAISAQGAENQPQHF
TRBJ1-5 | NA | TRBV23-1 | NA | TGCGCCAGCAGTCAATCTTCCCCTGTCAATCAGCCCCAGCATTTT | CASSQSSPVNQPQHF
TRBJ2-3 | TRBD1 | TRBV28 | NA | TGTGCCAGCAGTTTATTGACAGGGGGCGCAGGCTACTCTTTTCCAGATACGCAGTATTTT | CASSLLTGGAGYSFPDTQYF
TRBJ2-2 | TRBD2 | TRBV6-2/TRBV6-3 | NA | TGTGCCAGCAGCTCCGGGACTAGCGGGAGGTCTACCGGGGAGCTGTTTTTT | CASSSGTSGRSTGELFF
TRBJ2-7 | TRBD2 | TRBV5-1 | NA | TGCGCCAGCAGCTTGGCCCCAGCGGGAGGGGACGAGCAGTACTTC | CASSLAPAGGDEQYF
TRBJ1-3 | NA | TRBV29-1 | NA | TGCAGCGTTAGGGCAGGGTCTGGAAACACCATATATTTT | CSVRAGSGNTIYF
TRBJ2-1 | NA | TRBV28 | NA | TGTGCCAGCAGTTTATTCGGACCCCAGGGGGGTGAAGGGGGCTACAATGAGCAGTTCTTC | CASSLFGPQGGEGGYNEQFF
TRBJ1-1 | NA | TRBV2 | once | TGTGCCAGCAGCGAAACAGAGAACACTGAAGCTTTCTTT | CASSETENTEAFF
TRBJ1-2 | NA | TRBV5-1 | NA | TGCGCCAGCAAGGTTTTGACAGGCAGCAACTATGGCTACACCTTC | CASKVLTGSNYGYTF
TRBJ1-2 | NA | TRBV5-6 | NA | TGTGCCAGCAGCTTGTATGAGGCAGGGGCCTATGGCTACACCTTC | CASSLYEAGAYGYTF
TRBJ1-5 | NA | TRBV19 | few | TGTGCCAGTAGTATAGGCGGACAACGTAGCAATCAGCCCCAGCATTTT | CASSIGGQRSNQPQHF
TRBJ1-1 | NA | TRBV18 | NA | TGTGCCAGCTCCCTCGAGGGGAACACTGAAGCTTTCTTT | CASSLEGNTEAFF
TRBJ2-7 | TRBD2 | TRBV30 | NA | TGTGCCTGGAGTGACTATAGCGGGAGCTCCTACGAGCAGTACTTC | CAWSDYSGSSYEQYF
TRBJ1-5 | NA | TRBV7-8 | once | TGTGCCAGCAGCGCACAGGGAAGGAATAGCGATCAGCCCCAGCATTTT | CASSAQGRNSDQPQHF
TRBJ2-5 | NA | TRBV11-3 | NA | TGTGCCAGCAGCTCCAGAGGGAAACAAGAGACCCAGTACTTC | CASSSRGKQETQYF
TRBJ1-2 | TRBD1 | TRBV5-4 | NA | TGTGCCAGCAGCTGGCAGGACAGGGAGTCCGCCTTC | CASSWQDRESAF
TRBJ2-3 | NA | TRBV27 | NA | TGTGCCAGCAGTTTACTAGCGTACGGCGATACGCAGTATTTT | CASSLLAYGDTQYF
TRBJ2-3 | TRBD2 | TRBV11-2 | NA | TGTGCCAGCAGCTTAGGAGGCGGGAGCAGAGCAGATACGCAGTATTTT | CASSLGGGSRADTQYF
TRBJ1-3 | NA | TRBV3-1/TRBV3-2 | few | TGTGCCAGCAACTCAGGGCCATACTCTGGAAACACCATATATTTT | CASNSGPYSGNTIYF
TRBJ1-1 | NA | TRBV28 | NA | TGTGCCAGCAGTTTAAACAGGTTGAACACTGAAGCTTTCTTT | CASSLNRLNTEAFF
TRBJ2-4 | NA | TRBV27 | NA | TGTGCCAGCAGTTTAGGGGGGGCCAAAAACATTCAGTACTTC | CASSLGGAKNIQYF
TRBJ1-1 | NA | TRBV6-2/TRBV6-3 | NA | TGTGCCAGCAGTTACGCGGGGGGCGAGATGACTGAAGCTTTCTTT | CASSYAGGEMTEAFF
TRBJ2-7 | TRBD2 | TRBV7-6 | NA | TGTGCCAGCAGTTATGGGGGGGCCTACGAGCAGTACTTC | CASSYGGAYEQYF
TRBJ2-7 | TRBD2 | TRBV7-3 | NA | TGTGCCAGCAGCTTAACGTTTCAACTAGCGATGTATCGGCAGTACTTC | CASSLTFQLAMYRQYF
TRBJ1-2 | TRBD1 | TRBV30 | NA | TGTGCCTGGACCCCAACAGGGGGAGACTATGGCTACACCTTC | CAWTPTGGDYGYTF
TRBJ1-3 | NA | TRBV13 | few | TGTGCCAGCAGTCGCGGGGGGCCGATCTCTGGAAACACCATATATTTT | CASSRGGPISGNTIYF
TRBJ1-2 | NA | TRBV30 | NA | TGTGCCTACACCCTTCGGGGGGGAGGCGGCTACACCTTC | CAYTLRGGGGYTF
TRBJ2-3 | NA | TRBV2 | NA | TGTGCCAGCAGAGCGGACACAGATACGCAGTATTTT | CASRADTDTQYF
TRBJ2-3 | NA | TRBV7-9 | NA | TGTGCCAGCAGCCCTAGTCGACTATCTCTTCTGGATACGCAGTATTTT | CASSPSRLSLLDTQYF
TRBJ1-6 | TRBD1 | TRBV5-1 | NA | TGCGCCAGCAGCTTAACAGGGGGCGAAGGTAATTCACCCCTCCACTTT | CASSLTGGEGNSPLHF
TRBJ2-5 | TRBD1 | TRBV27 | NA | TGTGCCAGCAGTTTATTTACAGGGGGTGGAGAGACCCAGTACTTC | CASSLFTGGGETQYF
TRBJ1-1 | NA | TRBV5-1 | NA | TGCGCCAGCAGCTTAGACAGGAACACTGAAGCTTTCTTT | CASSLDRNTEAFF
TRBJ1-3 | NA | TRBV25-1 | NA | TGTGCCAGCGAATCCCACAGGCTCTCTGGAAACACCATATATTTT | CASESHRLSGNTIYF
TRBJ2-3 | TRBD2 | TRBV7-3 | NA | TGTGCCAGCAGCTCCTTTGGGGGAGGGGGCACAGATACGCAGTATTTT | CASSSFGGGGTDTQYF
TRBJ2-7 | NA | TRBV6-1 | NA | TGTGCCAGCAGTGACAACAGGGACTCCTACGAGCAGTACTTC | CASSDNRDSYEQYF
TRBJ1-2 | TRBD1 | TRBV9 | NA | TGTGCCAGCAGCGTAGGCCAGGGGGCGCGCGGCTACACCTTC | CASSVGQGARGYTF